This passage covers 24 T cell receptor beta chains from one sample sequenced in a study of OX40 agonist ivuxolimab in advanced cancers. Library generation was performed with the immunoSEQ multiplex PCR assay. As stored in TCRdb, this immuneACCESS dataset retains in-frame rearrangements with V and J assigned. A fraction of the clones does not appear; measured against another copy, unresolved V genes explain less than half of the discrepancy, and the remainder lacks a known reason. The sample records 52,000 or so clones, 84% of which are singletons. Of the sample, around 0.65% is held by the ten largest clones. The source material was CD4+ or CD8+ T cells sorted from blood, sampled in a trial of the OX40 agonist ivuxolimab. The receptor set was obtained from an adult with an advanced solid tumor such as melanoma, head and neck, liver or kidney cancer.

The table lists this clone with a count of one. This chain joins TRBV30 and TRBJ2-5; maybe TRBD2 (5 bases). In germline, CDR1 is GTSNPN, CDR2 SVGIG (reference sequence). This CDR3 is 13 amino acids long. The CDR3 coding sequence is TGTGCGATAACGTGGGGAGCACAAGAGACCCAGTACTTC. Translating gives CAITWGAQETQYF.

The CDR3 DNA reads as TGTGCCGCCCCGGGGGGGGGCCGATGGTTCTTC. It specifies CAAPGGGRWFF. V usage is TRBV2 and J usage is TRBJ2-1; 8 positions match TRBD2. Trimming took 11 bases from V and 15 from J; bases not matched to a gene: 12. The CDR3 contains 11 residues. Germline V gene lookup returns CDR1 SNHLY and CDR2 FYNNEI. Variable domain in full (rest from reference TRBV2 and TRBJ2-1): EPEVTQTPSHQVTQMGQEVILRCVPISNHLYFYWYRQILGQKVEFLVSFYNNEISEKSEIFDDQFSVERPDGSNFTLKIRSTKLEDSAMYFCAAPGGGRWFFGPGTRLTVL.

The chain has TRBV5-4 and TRBJ2-1, with 9 bases matching TRBD1. This CDR3 is 15 amino acids long. Germline V CDR1 and CDR2: SGHNT, YYREEE (reference sequence). Trimming at V came to 5 bases and at J to 7 bases, leaving 10 bases not matched to a gene. Here the CDR3 DNA reads TGTGCCAGCAGAAGTGGGGGACAGGGAAAGAATGAGCAGTTCTTC. Amino acid sequence: CASRSGGQGKNEQFF.

The V gene is TRBV28, the J gene TRBJ1-3; 10 bases align to TRBD1. Germline CDR1 is MDHEN and CDR2 is SYDVKM. The CDR3 spans 16 residues. The V segment lost 8 bases and the J segment 1 base; nucleotides outside the gene matches: 8. CDR3 residues: CASEELGQGSGNTIYF. In nucleotides, the CDR3 is TGTGCCAGCGAGGAGCTGGGACAGGGGTCTGGAAACACCATATATTTT.

This clone was detected only once. The CDR3 DNA sequence: TGTGCGAGTTCGGGACAGGGGTTTGATACGCAGTATTTT. Translating it yields CASSGQGFDTQYF. V and J are TRBV19 and TRBJ2-3; TRBD1 matches 10 bases. This CDR3 contains 13 residues. Germline V lookup: CDR1 LNHDA, CDR2 SQIVND (reference sequence).

This clone was seen a single time. Germline is not matched at one junction end, which may reflect a read error. This rearrangement joins TRBV30 to TRBJ2-5, with D uncertain. The germline CDR1 and CDR2 sequences are GTSNPN and SVGIG (reference sequence). The CDR3 sequence is 12 residues long. The CDR3 DNA reads TGTGCCTGGAGAGGTACCCCGGAGAGCCAGTACTTC. This sequence encodes CAWRGTPESQYF.

This clone was counted between two and nine times. The chain links TRBV7-2 to TRBJ2-7; possibly TRBD2 for D (5 bases). The V end lost 5 bases, the J end lost 3 bases, and 11 bases lay between the germline ends. The CDR3 runs 13 residues. CDR1 is SGHTA and CDR2 is FQGNSA in the germline V gene. CDR3 sequence: CASSSTGNYEQYF. Written as DNA, the CDR3 is TGTGCCAGCAGCAGCACCGGGAACTACGAGCAGTACTTC.

This clone was observed once. The chain employs TRBV6-1 and TRBJ1-2; D is possibly TRBD1 (5 bases). Germline V gene lookup returns CDR1 MNHNS and CDR2 SASEGT. V lost 4 bases to trimming and J lost 4 bases, with 16 bases between them. This CDR3 has 15 residues. The CDR3 DNA follows: TGTGCCAGCAGTGTGTCTGGGCAGGGAGTCTATGGCTACACCTTC. It translates to CASSVSGQGVYGYTF.

The V call is TRBV27, the J call TRBJ2-1; no definite D call. In germline, CDR1 is MNHEY, CDR2 SMNVEV (reference sequence). The V and J ends lost 8 bases and 10 bases respectively, with 12 bases between them. The CDR3 is 11 amino acids. The CDR3 here is CASARGREQFF. Written as DNA, the CDR3 is TGTGCCAGCGCGCGAGGCAGGGAGCAGTTCTTC.

This chain connects TRBV5-4 to TRBJ1-2; possible D gene TRBD1, 6 bases. The ends were cut back, 0 bases at V and 9 bases at J, with 12 bases in the middle. This CDR3 spans 13 amino acids. The germline V gene has CDR1 SGHNT and CDR2 YYREEE (reference sequence). The CDR3 reads CASSLAGTTSYTF. The CDR3 nucleotides read TGTGCCAGCAGCTTGGCTGGGACAACTAGCTACACCTTC.

This rearrangement joins TRBV28 to TRBJ1-5; 7 nucleotides align to TRBD1. The CDR3 runs to 17 residues. The ends lost 0 bases at V and 5 bases at J; junction bases unmatched: 10. Germline V gene lookup returns CDR1 MDHEN and CDR2 SYDVKM. The CDR3 protein is CASSLWGTGVGDQPQHF. The CDR3 DNA is TGTGCCAGCAGTTTATGGGGAACAGGGGTGGGTGATCAGCCCCAGCATTTT.

The rearrangement joins TRBV6-6 to TRBJ2-2, with 10 bases matching TRBD2. Germline assignment: CDR1 MNHNY and CDR2 SVGAGI (reference sequence). V lost 6 bases, J lost 6 bases, and 1 base stayed unmatched. The CDR3 is 13 amino acids. The DNA of the CDR3 is TGTGCCAGCAGACTAGCGGGGCCCGGGGAGCTGTTTTTT. The encoded protein is CASRLAGPGELFF.

This rearrangement joins TRBV4-3 to TRBJ2-2; D unclear. The V end lost 0 bases, the J end lost 0 bases, and 5 bases lay between the germline ends. The CDR3 totals 15 residues. Germline loops: CDR1 LGHNA, CDR2 YSLEER. CDR3 sequence reads: CASSQEAANTGELFF. For the CDR3, the DNA is TGCGCCAGCAGCCAAGAAGCAGCGAACACCGGGGAGCTGTTTTTT.

CDR3 in amino acids: CASSPGQGLETQYF. The CDR3 DNA reads as TGCGCCAGCAGTCCGGGACAGGGATTGGAGACCCAGTACTTC. The rearrangement links TRBV5-1 to TRBJ2-5; 9 nucleotides line up with TRBD1. The CDR3 has 14 amino acids. V was pared by 5 bases and J by 5 bases, with 7 bases of the junction left unmatched. The germline V gene has CDR1 SGHRS and CDR2 YFSETQ.

The V gene is TRBV4-3, the J gene TRBJ1-2, with 9 bases matching TRBD1. The CDR3 length is 15 residues. J was trimmed by 4 bases and V by 1 base; bases with no gene match: 4. Germline CDR1 is LGHNA and CDR2 is YSLEER. The CDR3 sequence is CASSQATGGGYGYTF. In DNA, the CDR3 is TGCGCCAGCAGCCAAGCTACAGGGGGCGGCTATGGCTACACCTTC.

V and J are TRBV6-1 and TRBJ2-7; no clear D. Trimming shortened V by 8 bases and J by 3 bases, and 20 bases separated the two germline ends. The CDR3 is 15 amino acids. Germline CDR1 reads MNHNS; CDR2 reads SASEGT. This CDR3 reads CASSELRMNFYEQYF. The CDR3 coding sequence is TGTGCCAGCTCGGAGTTGCGGATGAACTTCTACGAGCAGTACTTC.

The chain is built from TRBV5-1 and TRBJ1-1; 8 positions agree with TRBD1. The germline CDR1 and CDR2 sequences are SGHRS and YFSETQ. This CDR3 spans 15 amino acids. The J segment lost 5 bases and the V segment lost 0 bases, leaving 6 bases of the junction unmatched. This CDR3 is CASSLVLQGGTEAFF. CDR3 bases: TGCGCCAGCAGCTTGGTGTTACAGGGGGGGACTGAAGCTTTCTTT.

The V gene is TRBV30, the J gene TRBJ1-1, with D perhaps TRBD1 (6 bases). Trimming took 0 bases from V and 1 from J, leaving 18 bases between them. The CDR3 runs to 17 residues. CDR1 GTSNPN and CDR2 SVGIG come from the germline V gene (reference sequence). CDR3 DNA sequence: TGTGCCTGGAGTGTAACTGGGGGGGCCGTTAGGAACACTGAAGCTTTCTTT. It is translated as CAWSVTGGAVRNTEAFF.

The V gene is TRBV2, the J gene TRBJ1-5; D is undetermined. The CDR3 runs to 15 residues. The germline V and J ends were trimmed by 1 base and 0 bases, with 7 bases remaining between them. Germline V gene lookup returns CDR1 SNHLY and CDR2 FYNNEI. DNA for the CDR3: TGTGCCAGCAGTGAAGGCTGGACTAGCAATCAGCCCCAGCATTTT. This translates into CASSEGWTSNQPQHF.

The chain combines TRBV15 with TRBJ2-7, with D perhaps given as TRBD1 or TRBD2 (5 bases each). Trimming stripped 3 bases from V and 2 bases from J, with 14 bases between. The CDR3 covers 15 residues. The germline gives CDR1 LNHNV, CDR2 YYDKDF (reference sequence). In DNA, the CDR3 is TGTGCCACCAGCAGTCGACAGCCCGGGGCCTACGAGCAGTACTTC. Protein product: CATSSRQPGAYEQYF.

This chain links TRBV19 with TRBJ1-2, with D possibly matching TRBD1 (6 bases). V gave up 5 bases and J gave up 7 bases, with 17 bases separating them. The length of the CDR3 is 14 residues. Germline lookup yields CDR1 LNHDA and CDR2 SQIVND (reference sequence). CDR3 nucleotides: TGTGCCAGTAGTGTCAGTACCACAGGGTCTGGCTACACCTTC. Its protein is CASSVSTTGSGYTF.

V is TRBV18 and J is TRBJ1-4; 8 bases line up with TRBD1. V shed 4 bases and J 6 bases; nucleotides not matched to a gene: 4. The CDR3 has 14 residues. Germline V gene data show CDR1 as KGHSH and CDR2 as LQKENI. This CDR3 is CASSLQDRDEKLFF. In nucleotides, the CDR3 is TGTGCCAGCTCACTACAGGACAGGGATGAAAAACTGTTTTTT.

The chain employs TRBV2 and TRBJ2-7, with D possibly called TRBD1 or TRBD2 (7 bases each). The germline CDR1 and CDR2 sequences are SNHLY and FYNNEI. V dropped 3 bases and J dropped 4 bases, with 19 bases sitting between them. The CDR3 spans 16 residues. The CDR3 region is CASSDVYRGLSYEQYF. CDR3 DNA: TGTGCCAGCAGTGACGTATACAGGGGACTATCATACGAGCAGTACTTC.

The V and J genes are TRBV4-2 and TRBJ1-1; no firm D call. This CDR3 is 14 amino acids long. Germline values: CDR1 LGHNA, CDR2 YNFKEQ. Trimming pared 4 bases from V and 1 base from J, leaving 10 bases between. The CDR3 DNA follows: TGTGCCAGCAGCCCTCTTGCAGGGAACACTGAAGCTTTCTTT. Translation gives CASSPLAGNTEAFF.